The sequence of this T cell receptor beta chain was determined in a study of shared clonotypes between healthy human individuals. General observations from the study: Depth of sequencing was expected to influence donor clonotype sharing.

V shed 3 bases, J shed 2 bases, and the junction held 2 bases outside the gene matches. Germline CDR1 and CDR2: SGHVS and FQNEAQ. The CDR3 is 14 residues long. On this clone: Its antigen is not known.

The healthy adult donors were HIV-negative and reported no recent acute infections or vaccinations. This was a deep-level run. Input per replicate PCR of unsorted PBMC was about 330 ng DNA, corresponding to approximately 30,000 T cell genomes. Clones were read by immunoSEQ multiplex PCR, and TCRdb kept only the in-frame ones, dropping some. The sample has 490,000 or so clones, about 82% seen once. The clonotype originates from a woman between 40 and 55 years old in good health. Some clones in this sample may be carry-over from other donors' samples. Input material: PBMCs. The gene calls are TRBV7-8 and TRBJ2-7, with TRBD2 matching over 9 bases. CDR3 sequence reads: CASSFASGAYEQYF. Written as DNA, the CDR3 is TGTGCCAGCAGCTTTGCTAGCGGGGCCTACGAGCAGTACTTC.